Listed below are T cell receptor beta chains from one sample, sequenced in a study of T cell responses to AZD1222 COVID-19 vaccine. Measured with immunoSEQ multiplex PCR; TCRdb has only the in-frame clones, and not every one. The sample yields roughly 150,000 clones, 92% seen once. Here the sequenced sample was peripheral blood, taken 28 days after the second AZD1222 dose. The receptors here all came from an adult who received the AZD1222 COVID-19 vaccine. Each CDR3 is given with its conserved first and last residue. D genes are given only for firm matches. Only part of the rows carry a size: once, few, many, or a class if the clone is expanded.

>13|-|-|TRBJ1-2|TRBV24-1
CATSDFQGRGYTF
TGTGCCACCAGTGACTTTCAGGGACGCGGCTACACCTTC
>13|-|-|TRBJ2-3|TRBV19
CASSEAAPDTQYF
TGTGCCAGTAGTGAAGCGGCACCAGATACGCAGTATTTT
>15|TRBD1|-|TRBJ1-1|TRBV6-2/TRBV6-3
CASSFGQGVFTEAFF
TGTGCCAGCAGTTTTGGACAGGGGGTTTTCACTGAAGCTTTCTTT
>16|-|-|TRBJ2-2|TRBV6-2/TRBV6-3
CASSLLGIGNTGELFF
TGTGCCAGCAGCCTGTTGGGAATTGGAAACACCGGGGAGCTGTTTTTT
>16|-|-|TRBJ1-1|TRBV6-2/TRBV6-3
CASSYSGGSKKIEAFF
TGTGCCAGCAGTTACTCGGGAGGGAGCAAGAAGATAGAAGCTTTCTTT
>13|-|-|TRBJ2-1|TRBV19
CASSIGAGNEQFF
TGTGCCAGTAGTATTGGGGCAGGCAATGAGCAGTTCTTC
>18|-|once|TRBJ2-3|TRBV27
CASSRDPGRGGQRNTQYF
TGTGCCAGCAGTCGAGACCCGGGTAGGGGGGGCCAGAGAAATACGCAGTATTTT
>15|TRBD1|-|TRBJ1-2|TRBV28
CASSLPSTGDYGYTF
TGTGCCAGCAGTCTCCCCTCGACAGGGGACTATGGCTACACCTTC
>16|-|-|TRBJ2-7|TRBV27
CASSRRGLGGAYEQYF
TGTGCCAGCAGCCGCCGGGGCCTCGGCGGGGCCTACGAGCAGTACTTC
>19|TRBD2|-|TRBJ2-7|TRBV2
CASRAFTGLAGGHTYEQYF
TGTGCCAGCAGAGCCTTCACGGGACTAGCGGGAGGGCATACTTACGAGCAGTACTTC
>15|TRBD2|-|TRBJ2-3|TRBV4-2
CATGDSGRNADTQYF
TGTGCCACCGGGGATAGCGGGAGAAACGCAGATACGCAGTATTTT
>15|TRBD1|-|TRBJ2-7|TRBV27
CASSPRQGASHEQYF
TGTGCCAGCAGTCCTCGACAGGGGGCGAGCCACGAGCAGTACTTC
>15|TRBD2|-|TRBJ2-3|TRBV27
CASSPLLAGRDTQYF
TGTGCCAGCAGCCCCTTACTAGCGGGACGGGATACGCAGTATTTT
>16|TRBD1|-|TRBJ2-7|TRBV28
CASSLGTGGFTYEQYF
TGTGCCAGCAGTTTAGGGACAGGGGGTTTCACCTACGAGCAGTACTTC
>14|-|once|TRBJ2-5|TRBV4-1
CASSRGGAGETQYF
TGCGCCAGCAGCCGAGGTGGGGCAGGGGAGACCCAGTACTTC
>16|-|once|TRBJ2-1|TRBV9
CASSVEAGGYFNEQFF
TGTGCCAGCAGCGTAGAGGCTGGGGGATATTTCAATGAGCAGTTCTTC
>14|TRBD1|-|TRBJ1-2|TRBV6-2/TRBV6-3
CASSRGQGAFGYTF
TGTGCCAGCAGTAGGGGACAGGGGGCGTTCGGCTACACCTTC
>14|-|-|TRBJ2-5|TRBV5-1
CASSSTGGSESQYF
TGCGCCAGCAGCAGTACCGGGGGTTCGGAGTCCCAGTACTTC
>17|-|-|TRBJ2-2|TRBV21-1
CASSRSTTGVSPGELFF
TGTGCCAGCAGCCGATCGACGACAGGGGTGTCCCCCGGGGAGCTGTTTTTT
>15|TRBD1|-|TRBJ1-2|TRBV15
CATSARDRVGDGYTF
TGTGCCACCAGCGCTCGGGACAGGGTGGGGGATGGCTACACCTTC
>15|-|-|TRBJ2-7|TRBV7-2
CASSLEGGLSYEQYF
TGTGCCAGCAGCTTAGAGGGGGGACTCTCCTACGAGCAGTACTTC
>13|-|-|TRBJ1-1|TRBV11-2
CASSFRRNTEAFF
TGTGCCAGCAGCTTTCGCAGGAACACTGAAGCTTTCTTT